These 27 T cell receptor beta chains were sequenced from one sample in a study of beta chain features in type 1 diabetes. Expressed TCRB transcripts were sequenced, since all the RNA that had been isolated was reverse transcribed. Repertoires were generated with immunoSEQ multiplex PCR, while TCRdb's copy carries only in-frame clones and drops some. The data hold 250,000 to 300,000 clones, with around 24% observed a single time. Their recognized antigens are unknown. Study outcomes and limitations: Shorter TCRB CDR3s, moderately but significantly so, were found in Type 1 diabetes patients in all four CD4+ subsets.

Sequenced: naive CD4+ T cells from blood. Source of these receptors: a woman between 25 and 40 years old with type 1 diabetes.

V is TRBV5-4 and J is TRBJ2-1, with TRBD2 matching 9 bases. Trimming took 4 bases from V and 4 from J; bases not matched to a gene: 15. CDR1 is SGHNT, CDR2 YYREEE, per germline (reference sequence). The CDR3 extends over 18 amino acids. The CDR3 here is CASSHLAGWISNYNEQFF. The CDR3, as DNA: TGTGCCAGCAGCCACCTAGCGGGATGGATTTCCAATTACAATGAGCAGTTCTTC.

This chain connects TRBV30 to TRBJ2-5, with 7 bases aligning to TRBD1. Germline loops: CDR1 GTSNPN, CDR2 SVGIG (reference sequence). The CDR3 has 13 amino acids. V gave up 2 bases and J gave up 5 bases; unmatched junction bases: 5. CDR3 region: CAWSLGGVETQYF. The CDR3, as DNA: TGTGCCTGGAGTTTAGGGGGCGTCGAGACCCAGTACTTC.

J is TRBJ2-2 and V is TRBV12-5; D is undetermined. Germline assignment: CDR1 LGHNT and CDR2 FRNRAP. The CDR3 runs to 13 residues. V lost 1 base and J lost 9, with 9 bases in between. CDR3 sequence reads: CASGLGVQRELFF. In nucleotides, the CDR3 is TGTGCTAGTGGTTTGGGGGTACAGAGGGAGCTGTTTTTT.

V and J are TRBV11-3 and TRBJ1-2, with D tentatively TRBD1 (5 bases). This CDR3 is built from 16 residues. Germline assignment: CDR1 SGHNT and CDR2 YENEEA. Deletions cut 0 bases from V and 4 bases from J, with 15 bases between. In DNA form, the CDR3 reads TGTGCCAGCAGCTTAGATGAGACGGGCAGGGCCTATGGCTACACCTTC. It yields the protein CASSLDETGRAYGYTF.

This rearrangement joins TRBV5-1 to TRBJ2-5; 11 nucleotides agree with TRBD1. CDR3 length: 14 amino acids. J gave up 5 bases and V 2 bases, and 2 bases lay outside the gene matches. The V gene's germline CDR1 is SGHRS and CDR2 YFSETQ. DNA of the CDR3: TGCGCCAGCAGCTTAGGACAGGGGGCCGAGACCCAGTACTTC. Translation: CASSLGQGAETQYF.

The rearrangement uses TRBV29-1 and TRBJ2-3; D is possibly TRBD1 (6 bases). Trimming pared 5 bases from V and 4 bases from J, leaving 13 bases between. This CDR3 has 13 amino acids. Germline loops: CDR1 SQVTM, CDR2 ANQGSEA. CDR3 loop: CSVIRQAADTQYF. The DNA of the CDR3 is TGCAGCGTTATAAGACAGGCGGCAGATACGCAGTATTTT.

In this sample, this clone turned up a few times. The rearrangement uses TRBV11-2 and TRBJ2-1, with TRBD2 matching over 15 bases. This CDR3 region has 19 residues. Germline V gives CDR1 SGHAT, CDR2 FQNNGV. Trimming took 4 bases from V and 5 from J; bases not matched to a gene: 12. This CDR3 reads CASSSLLGLAGGVDNEQFF. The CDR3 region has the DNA TGTGCCAGCAGCTCCCTGTTGGGACTAGCGGGAGGTGTCGACAATGAGCAGTTCTTC.

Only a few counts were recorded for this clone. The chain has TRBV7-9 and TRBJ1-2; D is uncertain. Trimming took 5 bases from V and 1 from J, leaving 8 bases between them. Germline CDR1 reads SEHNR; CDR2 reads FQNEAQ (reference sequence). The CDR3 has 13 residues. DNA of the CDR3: TGTGCCAGCAGCCCCACAGTTAACTATGGCTACACCTTC. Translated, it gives CASSPTVNYGYTF.

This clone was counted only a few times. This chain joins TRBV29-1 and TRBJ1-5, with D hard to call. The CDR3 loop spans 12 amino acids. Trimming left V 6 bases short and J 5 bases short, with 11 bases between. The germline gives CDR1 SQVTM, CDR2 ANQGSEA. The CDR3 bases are TGCAGCGTCCGGTCGGTCGATCAGCCCCAGCATTTT. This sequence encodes CSVRSVDQPQHF.

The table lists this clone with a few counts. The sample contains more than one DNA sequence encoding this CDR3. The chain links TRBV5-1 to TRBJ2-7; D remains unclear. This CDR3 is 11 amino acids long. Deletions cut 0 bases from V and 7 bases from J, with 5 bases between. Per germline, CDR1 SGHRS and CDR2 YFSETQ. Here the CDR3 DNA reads TGCGCCAGCAGCTTGGACCGGGAGCAGTACTTC. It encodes CASSLDREQYF.

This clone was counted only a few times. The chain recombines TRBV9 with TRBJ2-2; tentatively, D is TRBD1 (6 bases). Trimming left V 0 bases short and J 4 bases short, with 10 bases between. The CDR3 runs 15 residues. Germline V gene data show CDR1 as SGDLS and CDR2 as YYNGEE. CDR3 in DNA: TGTGCCAGCAGCGTAGAACAGGGAATCACCGGGGAGCTGTTTTTT. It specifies CASSVEQGITGELFF.

DNA for the CDR3: TGTGCCTGGAGTACGACAGGGGATGGCTACACCTTC. Protein product: CAWSTTGDGYTF. This rearrangement joins TRBV30 to TRBJ1-2; TRBD1 matches 8 bases. This CDR3 has 12 residues. CDR1 is GTSNPN, CDR2 SVGIG, per germline (reference sequence). The trim removed 2 bases at V and 6 bases at J, leaving 2 bases unmatched.

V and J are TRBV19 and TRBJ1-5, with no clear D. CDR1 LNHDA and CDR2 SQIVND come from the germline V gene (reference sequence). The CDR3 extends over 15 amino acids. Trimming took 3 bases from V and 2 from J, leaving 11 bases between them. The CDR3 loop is CASSIKGSGNQPQHF. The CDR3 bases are TGTGCCAGTAGTATTAAAGGGAGTGGCAATCAGCCCCAGCATTTT.

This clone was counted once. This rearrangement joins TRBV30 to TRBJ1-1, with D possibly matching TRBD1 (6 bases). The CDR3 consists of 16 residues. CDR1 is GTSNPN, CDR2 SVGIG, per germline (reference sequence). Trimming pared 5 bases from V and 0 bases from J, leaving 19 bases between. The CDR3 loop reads CAWYGGAQGLNTEAFF. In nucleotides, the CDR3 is TGTGCCTGGTACGGTGGGGCCCAGGGGTTGAACACTGAAGCTTTCTTT.

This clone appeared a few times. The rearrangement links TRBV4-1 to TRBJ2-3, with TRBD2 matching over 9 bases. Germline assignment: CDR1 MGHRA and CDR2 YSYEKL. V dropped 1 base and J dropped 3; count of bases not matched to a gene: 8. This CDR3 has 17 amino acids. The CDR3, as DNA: TGCGCCAGCAGCCAAGCTCCGACTAGCGGATGGACAGATACGCAGTATTTT. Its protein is CASSQAPTSGWTDTQYF.

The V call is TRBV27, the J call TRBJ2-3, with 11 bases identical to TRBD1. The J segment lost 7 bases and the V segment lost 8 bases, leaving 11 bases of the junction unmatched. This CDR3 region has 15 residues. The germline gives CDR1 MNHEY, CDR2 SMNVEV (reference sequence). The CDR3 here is CASRTGTGGTNTQYF. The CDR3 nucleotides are TGTGCCAGCCGAACCGGGACAGGGGGTACGAATACGCAGTATTTT.

The chain's CDR3 is CASSQGTSGRRGETQYF. CDR3 sequence (DNA): TGTGCCAGCAGCCAAGGGACTAGCGGGAGAAGGGGTGAGACCCAGTACTTC. This chain links TRBV4-2 with TRBJ2-5, with 13 bases aligning to TRBD2. CDR1 and CDR2 (germline): LGHNA, YNFKEQ. The CDR3 extends over 17 amino acids. V was pared by 1 base and J by 5 bases, with 7 bases of the junction left unmatched.

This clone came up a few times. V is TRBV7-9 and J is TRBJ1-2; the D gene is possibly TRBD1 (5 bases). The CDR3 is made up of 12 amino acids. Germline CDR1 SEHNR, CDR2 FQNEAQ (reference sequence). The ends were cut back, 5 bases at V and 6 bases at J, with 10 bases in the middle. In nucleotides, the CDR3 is TGTGCCAGCAGCCAGCTAGGGGATGGCTACACCTTC. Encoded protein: CASSQLGDGYTF.

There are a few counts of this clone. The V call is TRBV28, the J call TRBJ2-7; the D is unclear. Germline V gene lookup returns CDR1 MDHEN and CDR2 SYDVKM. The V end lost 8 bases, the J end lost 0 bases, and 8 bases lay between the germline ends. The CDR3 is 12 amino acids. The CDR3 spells CASALPSYEQYF. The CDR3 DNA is TGTGCCAGCGCGCTCCCCTCCTACGAGCAGTACTTC.

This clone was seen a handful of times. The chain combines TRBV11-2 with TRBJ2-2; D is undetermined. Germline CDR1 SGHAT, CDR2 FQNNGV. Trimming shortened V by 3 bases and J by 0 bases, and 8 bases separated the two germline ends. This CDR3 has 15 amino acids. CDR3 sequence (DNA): TGTGCCAGCAGCTTCCAAACATCGAACACCGGGGAGCTGTTTTTT. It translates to CASSFQTSNTGELFF.

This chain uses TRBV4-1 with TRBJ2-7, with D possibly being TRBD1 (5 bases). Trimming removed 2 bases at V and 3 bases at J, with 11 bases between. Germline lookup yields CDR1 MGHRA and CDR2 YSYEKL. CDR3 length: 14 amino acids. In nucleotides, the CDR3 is TGCGCCAGCAGCCAAACAGGTGCAGTCTACGAGCAGTACTTC. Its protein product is CASSQTGAVYEQYF.

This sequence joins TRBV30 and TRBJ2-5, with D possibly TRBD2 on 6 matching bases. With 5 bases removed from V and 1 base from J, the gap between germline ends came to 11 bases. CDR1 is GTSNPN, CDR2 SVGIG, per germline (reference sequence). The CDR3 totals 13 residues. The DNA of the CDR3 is TGTGCCTGGTCCGTGGAGGGCCAAGAGACCCAGTACTTC. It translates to CAWSVEGQETQYF.

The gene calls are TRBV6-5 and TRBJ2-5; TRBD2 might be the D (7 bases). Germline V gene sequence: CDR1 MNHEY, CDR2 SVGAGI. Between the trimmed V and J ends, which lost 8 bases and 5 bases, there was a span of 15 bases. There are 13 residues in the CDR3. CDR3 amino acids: CASRGGGQETQYF. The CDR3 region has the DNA TGTGCCAGCCGGGGAGGGGGGCAGGAGACCCAGTACTTC.

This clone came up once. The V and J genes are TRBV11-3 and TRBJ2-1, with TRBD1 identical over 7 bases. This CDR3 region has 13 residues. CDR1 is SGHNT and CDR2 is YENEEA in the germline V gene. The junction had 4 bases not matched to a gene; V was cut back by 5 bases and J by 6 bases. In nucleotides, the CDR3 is TGTGCCAGCAGCACCCGGGACAGCAATGAGCAGTTCTTC. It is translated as CASSTRDSNEQFF.

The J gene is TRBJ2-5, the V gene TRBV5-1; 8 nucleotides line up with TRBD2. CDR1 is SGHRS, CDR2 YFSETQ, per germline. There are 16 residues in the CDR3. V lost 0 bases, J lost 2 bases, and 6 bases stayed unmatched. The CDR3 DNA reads TGCGCCAGCAGCTTGGCCACTAGCGGCAGACAAGAGACCCAGTACTTC. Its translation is CASSLATSGRQETQYF.

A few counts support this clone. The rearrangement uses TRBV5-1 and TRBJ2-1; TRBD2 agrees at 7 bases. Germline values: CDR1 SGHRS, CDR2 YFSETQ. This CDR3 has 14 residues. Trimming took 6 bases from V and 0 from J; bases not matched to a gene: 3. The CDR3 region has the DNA TGCGCCAGCAAGGGCGGGAGCTCCTACAATGAGCAGTTCTTC. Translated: CASKGGSSYNEQFF. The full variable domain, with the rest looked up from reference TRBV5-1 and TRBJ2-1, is KAGVTQTPRYLIKTRGQQVTLSCSPISGHRSVSWYQQTPGQGLQFLFEYFSETQRNKGNFPGRFSGRQFSNSRSEMNVSTLELGDSALYLCASKGGSSYNEQFFGPGTRLTVL.

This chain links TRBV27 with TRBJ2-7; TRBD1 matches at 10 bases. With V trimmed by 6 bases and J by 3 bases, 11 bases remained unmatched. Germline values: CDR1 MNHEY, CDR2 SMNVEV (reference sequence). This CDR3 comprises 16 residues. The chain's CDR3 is CASSLGTGAAVYEQYF. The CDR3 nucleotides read TGTGCCAGCAGCCTCGGGACAGGGGCCGCCGTCTACGAGCAGTACTTC.